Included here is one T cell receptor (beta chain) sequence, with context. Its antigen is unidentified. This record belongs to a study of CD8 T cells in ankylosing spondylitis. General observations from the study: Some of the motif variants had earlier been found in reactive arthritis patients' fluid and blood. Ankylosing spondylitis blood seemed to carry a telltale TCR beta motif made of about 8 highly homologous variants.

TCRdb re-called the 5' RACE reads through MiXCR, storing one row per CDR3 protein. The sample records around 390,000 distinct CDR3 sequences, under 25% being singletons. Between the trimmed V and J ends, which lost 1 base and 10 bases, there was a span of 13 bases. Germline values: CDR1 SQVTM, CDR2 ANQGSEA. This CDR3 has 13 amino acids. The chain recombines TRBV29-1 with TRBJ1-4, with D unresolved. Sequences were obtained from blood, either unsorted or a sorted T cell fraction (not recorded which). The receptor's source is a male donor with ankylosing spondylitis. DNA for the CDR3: TGCAGCGTTGAAGGCTACGGAAACGGAAAACTGTTTTTT. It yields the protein CSVEGYGNGKLFF.